Below, 23 T cell receptor beta chains from the same sample are listed, as sequenced in a study of T cells expressing NK-cell markers. TCRdb reanalyzed the 5' RACE reads and collapses them to one entry per CDR3 protein, without DNA. Reported are some 500,000 distinct CDR3 sequences; the ten largest clones contain over 1.1%. The specimen sequenced was blood T cells: a sorted CD56 or NKG2C T cell subset, CD4+ or CD8+ T cells, or bulk PBMC T cells (not recorded which). The origin of the receptors is a woman in her 50s in good health.

The chain employs TRBV3-1 and TRBJ2-2. The CDR3 spans 16 residues. CDR1 is LGHDT and CDR2 is YNNKEL in the germline V gene (reference sequence). CDR3 region: CASSSTRHRNTGELFF.

The rearrangement links TRBV12-3 or TRBV12-4 to TRBJ2-7; TCRdb reports TRBD2, a call that lacks DNA to check it against. The CDR3 contains 11 residues. The CDR3 loop reads CASRQGHEQYF.

V is TRBV29-1 and J is TRBJ2-1. Germline V gene lookup returns CDR1 SQVTM and CDR2 ANQGSEA. The CDR3 loop spans 12 amino acids. CDR3 in amino acids: CSVVIAYNEQFF.

The chain joins TRBV7-7 to TRBJ2-2; TCRdb lists TRBD1, though no DNA is available to test this call. Germline values: CDR1 SSHAT, CDR2 FNYEAQ (reference sequence). The length of the CDR3 is 18 residues. This CDR3 reads CASSLLRTGTANTGELFF.

The J gene is TRBJ2-4, the V gene TRBV4-1. Germline CDR1 is MGHRA and CDR2 is YSYEKL. This CDR3 spans 14 amino acids. The chain's CDR3 is CASSPGEIKNIQYF.

This chain connects TRBV11-2 to TRBJ2-4. The CDR3 consists of 18 residues. Germline lookup yields CDR1 SGHAT and CDR2 FQNNGV. CDR3 sequence reads: CASSLDRPIALAKNIQYF.

The CDR3 loop reads CASSRLAGMGNEQFF. The chain links TRBV28 to TRBJ2-1; TCRdb reports TRBD2, a call that lacks DNA to check it against. CDR1 and CDR2 from the germline V gene are MDHEN and SYDVKM. The CDR3 loop spans 15 amino acids. The full variable domain, rest sourced from reference TRBV28 and TRBJ2-1, is DVKVTQSSRYLVKRTGEKVFLECVQDMDHENMFWYRQDPGLGLRLIYFSYDVKMKEKGDIPEGYSVSREKKERFSLILESASTNQTSMYLCASSRLAGMGNEQFFGPGTRLTVL.

The V gene is TRBV9, the J gene TRBJ2-4; no DNA is available, so the TRBD1 call from TCRdb remains unchecked. The CDR3 contains 15 residues. Germline lookup yields CDR1 SGDLS and CDR2 YYNGEE. The CDR3 loop reads CASSVWGGSQNIQYF.

V is TRBV7-9 and J is TRBJ2-7; TCRdb's D call of TRBD1 is untestable without DNA. The CDR3 totals 15 residues. Germline V lookup: CDR1 SEHNR, CDR2 FQNEAQ (reference sequence). The CDR3 sequence: CASSSSGRSSYEQYF.

The CDR3 spells CASSLVGPEQFF. This chain joins TRBV28 and TRBJ2-1. The CDR3 is 12 amino acids. Germline CDR1 is MDHEN and CDR2 is SYDVKM.

The V and J genes are TRBV4-2 and TRBJ2-3. The germline V gene encodes CDR1 LGHNA and CDR2 YNFKEQ. The CDR3 has 15 residues. The CDR3 protein is CASSQEGWSTDTQYF.

CDR3: CASRPSGTLGEQYF. The chain has TRBV27 and TRBJ2-7; TCRdb's assignment of TRBD1 cannot be checked, as there is no DNA. The germline V gene encodes CDR1 MNHEY and CDR2 SMNVEV (reference sequence). The CDR3 is 14 amino acids.

The chain links TRBV7-9 to TRBJ2-5; absent DNA, TCRdb's TRBD1 call cannot be checked. This CDR3 region has 14 residues. Germline CDR1 is SEHNR and CDR2 is FQNEAQ (reference sequence). CDR3 region: CASSRQGSAETQYF.

J is TRBJ1-1 and V is TRBV3-1. Germline V gene data show CDR1 as LGHDT and CDR2 as YNNKEL (reference sequence). CDR3 size: 12 residues. The CDR3 protein is CASSQFGQWAFF.

The chain is built from TRBV5-1 and TRBJ2-7; TCRdb returns TRBD2, unconfirmable since there is no DNA. The CDR3 sequence is 14 residues long. Germline assignment: CDR1 SGHRS and CDR2 YFSETQ. The CDR3 reads CASSLAGRSVEQYF. The entire variable domain, with the rest obtained from reference TRBV5-1 and TRBJ2-7, is as follows: KAGVTQTPRYLIKTRGQQVTLSCSPISGHRSVSWYQQTPGQGLQFLFEYFSETQRNKGNFPGRFSGRQFSNSRSEMNVSTLELGDSALYLCASSLAGRSVEQYFGPGTRLTVT.

The chain uses TRBV5-6 and TRBJ1-5. This CDR3 contains 15 residues. The germline V gene encodes CDR1 SGHDT and CDR2 YYEEEE. CDR3 residues: CASSLGAFSNQPQHF. The whole variable domain, remainder taken from reference TRBV5-6 and TRBJ1-5, is DAGVTQSPTHLIKTRGQQVTLRCSPKSGHDTVSWYQQALGQGPQFIFQYYEEEERQRGNFPDRFSGHQFPNYSSELNVNALLLGDSALYLCASSLGAFSNQPQHFGDGTRLSIL.

CDR3 sequence reads: CASSFLSGAQLGNEQFF. The V call is TRBV27, the J call TRBJ2-1; TCRdb's assignment of TRBD2 cannot be checked, as there is no DNA. Germline CDR1 and CDR2: MNHEY and SMNVEV (reference sequence). The CDR3 length is 17 residues.

The chain carries TRBV7-8 and TRBJ2-1; TCRdb's assignment of TRBD2 cannot be checked, as there is no DNA. The CDR3 sequence is 17 residues long. Germline V gene lookup returns CDR1 SGHVS and CDR2 FQNEAQ. Here the CDR3 reads CASSLFISGSLGNEQFF.

The V gene is TRBV7-8, the J gene TRBJ2-5. Per germline, CDR1 SGHVS and CDR2 FQNEAQ. The CDR3 has 14 amino acids. CDR3: CASSARRFSLTQYF.

The chain joins TRBV18 to TRBJ2-5; TCRdb calls TRBD1, which cannot be checked without DNA. CDR3 length equals 13 residues. Germline CDR1 reads KGHSH; CDR2 reads LQKENI. CDR3 region: CASSTRGGETQYF.

V is TRBV6-2 or TRBV6-3 and J is TRBJ2-6; absent DNA, TCRdb's TRBD1 call cannot be checked. CDR1 MNHEY and CDR2 SVGEGT come from the germline V gene. The CDR3 has 15 amino acids. The CDR3 region is CASSYRDPGANVLTF.

The chain recombines TRBV4-1 with TRBJ1-2. This CDR3 spans 13 amino acids. CDR1 is MGHRA, CDR2 YSYEKL, per germline. The CDR3 spells CASSQGGLDGYTF.

CDR3 amino acids: CASSSQGAGPQHF. The chain combines TRBV5-5 with TRBJ1-5; TCRdb calls TRBD1, which cannot be checked without DNA. Germline assignment: CDR1 SGHKS and CDR2 YYEKEE (reference sequence). The CDR3 covers 13 residues. Full variable domain (rest looked up from reference TRBV5-5 and TRBJ1-5): DAGVTQSPTHLIKTRGQQVTLRCSPISGHKSVSWYQQVLGQGPQFIFQYYEKEERGRGNFPDRFSARQFPNYSSELNVNALLLGDSALYLCASSSQGAGPQHFGDGTRLSIL.